This TCR beta chain was profiled in a study of identical twins. Study observations and caveats: Low generation probability was overrepresented in out-of-frame alpha sequences shared by twins. Insertions were reduced in abundant cord blood beta clonotypes but not in memory repertoires.

TCRdb re-derived calls from the 5' RACE reads in MiXCR, one entry per CDR3 protein. The profile covers some 1,700,000 distinct CDR3 sequences, with about 32% appearing a single time and approximately 0.25% taken by the ten largest. This clonotype has only a few counts. The antigen is unknown. CDR1 and CDR2 from the germline V gene are SGHTA and FQGNSA. Trimming shortened V by 3 bases and J by 3 bases, and 9 bases separated the two germline ends. This CDR3 region has 14 residues. The sequenced sample was cord blood. The sequence came from a newborn girl in good health. J is TRBJ2-4 and V is TRBV7-2; maybe TRBD1 (5 bases). The CDR3 is CASSLAQGKNIQYF. DNA of the CDR3: TGTGCCAGCAGCTTGGCGCAGGGCAAAAACATTCAGTACTTC.